This T cell receptor beta chain was sequenced in a study of cytomegalovirus exposure and HLA in healthy donors. This clone was found once. Its antigen is still unknown. V lost 2 bases and J lost 4, with 17 bases in between. The CDR3 is 16 amino acids. In germline, CDR1 is MDHEN, CDR2 SYDVKM. Primers for the PCR totalled 60 Vbeta and 13 Jbeta. The repertoire was sequenced with immunoSEQ multiplex PCR; TCRdb's copy has only in-frame clones and lacks some. The sample carries approximately 110,000 clones, roughly 70% recorded once. Findings of the study overall: Altogether, 150 to 200 TCR beta chains were recorded as cytomegalovirus-associated.

The V and J genes are TRBV28 and TRBJ1-2; D is undetermined. The TCR sequence derives from a middle-aged man in good health and CMV-seropositive. The sample consisted of PBMCs. In DNA, the CDR3 is TGTGCCAGCAGTTTAATGAACATAGCGCAAAGCTATGGCTACACCTTC. It codes for CASSLMNIAQSYGYTF.